This entry lists 9 T cell receptor beta chains sequenced from one sample in a study of T-cell memory formation after mild COVID-19. MiXCR, run by TCRdb on the 5' RACE reads, gives a single entry per CDR3 protein. The table records approximately 240,000 distinct CDR3 sequences, 16% of them present only once. The sample consisted of PBMCs or a T cell subset sorted from them (not recorded which). These receptor sequences come from a man younger than 35 who had mild COVID-19 (a few samples of this study predate the infection). Cell type and time point are not known.

The chain carries TRBV6-6 and TRBJ2-2; tentative D call: TRBD1 (6 bases). The CDR3 contains 13 residues. The germline gives CDR1 MNHNY, CDR2 SVGAGI (reference sequence). V was pared by 5 bases and J by 5 bases, with 9 bases between. CDR3 in amino acids: CASSGTGTGELFF. In DNA form, the CDR3 reads TGTGCCAGCAGTGGTACAGGGACCGGGGAGCTGTTTTTT.

This rearrangement joins TRBV6-1 to TRBJ2-5; TRBD2 matches 10 bases. Germline assignment: CDR1 MNHNS and CDR2 SASEGT. The CDR3 spans 13 residues. In DNA form, the CDR3 reads TGTGTTATAACTAGCGGGGTTGCTGAGACCCAGTACTTC. It translates to CVITSGVAETQYF.

This clonotype has a count of ten or more. The chain combines TRBV7-8 with TRBJ2-2, with D tentatively TRBD2 (6 bases). CDR3 length: 13 residues. CDR1 and CDR2 (germline): SGHVS, FQNEAQ. V was clipped by 5 bases and J by 6 bases, with 10 bases between them. The CDR3 reads CASSQRRAGELFF. The CDR3 coding sequence is TGTGCCAGCAGCCAGAGGAGGGCCGGGGAGCTGTTTTTT.

Regarding this clonotype: It may be a read error: a sequence one base away is much more abundant. The chain is built from TRBV28 and TRBJ1-3; D is unresolved. Trimming took off 3 bases at V and 3 bases at J, with 15 bases between the two ends. The CDR3 loop spans 16 amino acids. Germline V lookup: CDR1 MDHEN, CDR2 SYDVKM. CDR3 in amino acids: CASSFFGLSYGNTIYF. The CDR3, as DNA: TGTGCCAGCAGTTTCTTTGGGTTGAGCTATGGAAACACCATATATTTT. Drawing the rest from reference TRBV28 and TRBJ1-3, the complete variable domain is DVKVTQSSRYLVKRTGEKVFLECVQDMDHENMFWYRQDPGLGLRLIYFSYDVKMKEKGDIPEGYSVSREKKERFSLILESASTNQTSMYLCASSFFGLSYGNTIYFGEGSWLTVV.

This clonotype occurred many times. The chain has TRBV10-3 and TRBJ2-5, with TRBD2 matching over 11 bases. Trimming removed 0 bases from V and 4 bases from J; junction bases left unmatched: 4. CDR3 size: 16 residues. Germline CDR1 is ENHRY and CDR2 is SYGVKD. In DNA form, the CDR3 reads TGTGCCATCAGTGAGTCGATAACTAGCGGGGGAGAGACCCAGTACTTC. This encodes CAISESITSGGETQYF.

This sequence joins TRBV7-3 and TRBJ2-2; D remains unclear. This CDR3 region has 13 residues. Per the germline V gene, CDR1 is SGHTA and CDR2 is FQGTGA. V was cut by 5 bases and J by 5 bases, with 9 bases left in between. The CDR3 region has the DNA TGTGCCAGCAGCGAGTTGGCGACCGGGGAGCTGTTTTTT. This gives the protein CASSELATGELFF.

The V gene is TRBV21-1, the J gene TRBJ1-4. TRBV21-1 corresponds to a pseudogene. The CDR3 sequence is 12 residues long. Here the CDR3 reads CASIPDNEKLFF. In nucleotides, the CDR3 is TGTGCCAGCATACCCGATAATGAAAAACTGTTTTTT.

The rearrangement links TRBV5-6 to TRBJ2-7, with D tentatively TRBD1 (6 bases). The V gene lost 3 bases and the J gene lost 2 bases, with 6 bases spanning the gap. Germline V gene data show CDR1 as SGHDT and CDR2 as YYEEEE. This CDR3 is 12 amino acids long. The DNA of the CDR3 is TGTGCCAGCAGCTCAGGGGCCTACGAGCAGTACGTC. This gives the protein CASSSGAYEQYV.

The chain is built from TRBV7-2 and TRBJ2-7, with TRBD2 matching 8 bases. There are 15 residues in the CDR3. J lost 6 bases, V lost 1 base, and 8 bases had no gene match. Looked up from germline, CDR1 is SGHTA and CDR2 is FQGNSA. The CDR3 DNA follows: TGTGCCAGCAGCTTAGACCTTCTCGGGGGGGGCGAGCAGTACTTC. This encodes CASSLDLLGGGEQYF. The full variable domain, its missing parts supplied by reference TRBV7-2 and TRBJ2-7, is GAGVSQSPSNKVTEKGKDVELRCDPISGHTALYWYRQSLGQGLEFLIYFQGNSAPDKSGLPSDRFSAERTGGSVSTLTIQRTQQEDSAVYLCASSLDLLGGGEQYFGPGTRLTVT.